This T cell receptor (beta chain) originates from a study of CD8 T cells in ankylosing spondylitis (dated by TCRdb to 2015 to 2018). Regarding the study in general: T cell receptor beta repertoires were profiled in healthy donors and ankylosing spondylitis patients so that disease-linked TCR variants could be found. The whole study cohort included 90 to 120 healthy donors and 20 to 30 ankylosing spondylitis patients. Peripheral blood samples were taken, and synovial fluid was additionally collected from ankylosing spondylitis patients. Results the study describes overall, beyond this receptor: Some motif variants had previously been reported in the synovial fluid and blood of reactive arthritis patients, which suggests shared mechanisms of disease initiation. The disease-linked clones were reported to be significantly enriched in matched synovial fluid samples from ankylosing spondylitis patients. Blood from ankylosing spondylitis patients appeared to be characterized by a TCR beta motif made up of seven or eight highly homologous amino acid variants. A CD8+ phenotype was shown by the disease-linked clones, which were found at relatively low frequencies in peripheral blood.

The listed sequencing device is Illumina HiSeq 2500. Quantitative 5'-RACE with molecular barcodes was used to prepare TCR beta libraries. Processing in the source paper ran as follows. To identify disease-linked TCR variants, a new computational method was used, one built on a probabilistic model of VDJ rearrangement. TCRdb handled the public reads itself, with Q25 trimming in fastp and clone calling in MiXCR, and kept productive beta chains. Here each entry gathers all rows of one CDR3 protein and keeps the most common genes and DNA. The V and J calls shown here were made by TCRdb, not taken from the authors' results. This sample has some 330,000 distinct CDR3 sequences in its table, and around 8% of those were observed once. Approximately 15% of the sample goes to the ten largest clones. CDR1 KGHSH and CDR2 LQKENI are derived from the germline V gene. From cysteine to phenylalanine, the CDR3 is 19 amino acids long. Only the CDR3 portion is preserved as DNA: 57 bases, with reading frame beginning at the first base. V is clipped by 5 bases and J by 2 bases, and the sequence between their germline boundaries is 22 bases long.

Points on this clonotype: Its antigen specificity is not known. No base qualities exist here, and no much larger clone lies one base off it.

The sequenced sample consisted of blood, either unsorted or a sorted T cell fraction (not recorded which). This TCR came from a male donor with ankylosing spondylitis. The chain couples TRBV18 to TRBJ2-6; tentative D gene TRBD1, with 7 bases matching. The DNA sequence reads TGTGCCAGCTCATGGGCGGCTGCAGGGGGACTCCCTGGGGCCAACGTCCTGACTTTC. Its translation reads: CASSWAAAGGLPGANVLTF.